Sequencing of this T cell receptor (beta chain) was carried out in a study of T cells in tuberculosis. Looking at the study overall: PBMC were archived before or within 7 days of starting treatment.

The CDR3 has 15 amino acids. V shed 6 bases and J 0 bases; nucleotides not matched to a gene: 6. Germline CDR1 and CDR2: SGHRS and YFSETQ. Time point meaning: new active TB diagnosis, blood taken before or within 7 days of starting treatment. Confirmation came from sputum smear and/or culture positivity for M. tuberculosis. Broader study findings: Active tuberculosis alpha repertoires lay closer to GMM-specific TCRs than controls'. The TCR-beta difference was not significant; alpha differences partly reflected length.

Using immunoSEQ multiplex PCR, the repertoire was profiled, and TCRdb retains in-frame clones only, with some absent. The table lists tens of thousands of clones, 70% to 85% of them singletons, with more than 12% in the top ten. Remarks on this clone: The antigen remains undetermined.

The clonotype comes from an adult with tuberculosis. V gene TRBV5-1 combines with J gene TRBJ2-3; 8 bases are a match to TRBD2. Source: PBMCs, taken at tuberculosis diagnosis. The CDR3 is CASTTTSGSTDTQYF. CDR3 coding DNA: TGCGCCAGCACCACAACTAGCGGCAGCACAGATACGCAGTATTTT.